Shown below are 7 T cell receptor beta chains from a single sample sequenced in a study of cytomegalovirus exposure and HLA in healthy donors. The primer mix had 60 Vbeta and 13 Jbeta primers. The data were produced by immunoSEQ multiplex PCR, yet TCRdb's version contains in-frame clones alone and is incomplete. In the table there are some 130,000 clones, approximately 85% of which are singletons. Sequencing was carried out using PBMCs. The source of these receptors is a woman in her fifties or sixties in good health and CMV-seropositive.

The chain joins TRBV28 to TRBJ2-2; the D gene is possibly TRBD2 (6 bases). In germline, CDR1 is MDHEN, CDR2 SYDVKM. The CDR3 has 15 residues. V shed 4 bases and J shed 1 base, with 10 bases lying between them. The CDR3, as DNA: TGTGCCAGCAGTTACGGGACTCAGAACACCGGGGAGCTGTTTTTT. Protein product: CASSYGTQNTGELFF.

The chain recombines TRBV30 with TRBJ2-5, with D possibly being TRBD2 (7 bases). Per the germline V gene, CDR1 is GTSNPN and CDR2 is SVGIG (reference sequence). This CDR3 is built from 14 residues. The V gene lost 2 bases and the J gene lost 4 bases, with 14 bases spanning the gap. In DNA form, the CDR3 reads TGTGCCTGGAGTAGGGGGGGGGACGTAGAGACCCAGTACTTC. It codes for CAWSRGGDVETQYF.

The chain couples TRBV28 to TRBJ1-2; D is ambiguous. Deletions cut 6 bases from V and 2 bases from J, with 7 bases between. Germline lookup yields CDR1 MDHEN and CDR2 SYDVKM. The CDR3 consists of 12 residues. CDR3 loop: CASRVANYGYTF. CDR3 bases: TGTGCCAGCAGAGTGGCAAACTATGGCTACACCTTC.

CDR3 nucleotides: TGTGCCATCAGTGTAGGAACTAGCGGGGGAAAAGAGACCCAGTACTTC. It codes for CAISVGTSGGKETQYF. This chain joins TRBV10-3 and TRBJ2-5; 11 positions agree with TRBD2. V gave up 4 bases and J gave up 3 bases; unmatched junction bases: 7. The CDR3 sequence is 16 residues long. Per the germline V gene, CDR1 is ENHRY and CDR2 is SYGVKD.

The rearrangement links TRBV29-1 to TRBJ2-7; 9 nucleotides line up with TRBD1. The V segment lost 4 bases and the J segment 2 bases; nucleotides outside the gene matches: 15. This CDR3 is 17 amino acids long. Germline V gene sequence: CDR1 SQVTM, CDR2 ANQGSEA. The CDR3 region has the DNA TGCAGCGTTGTAGGGACAGGGTGGGGTGTCTCCCCCTACGAGCAGTACTTC. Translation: CSVVGTGWGVSPYEQYF.

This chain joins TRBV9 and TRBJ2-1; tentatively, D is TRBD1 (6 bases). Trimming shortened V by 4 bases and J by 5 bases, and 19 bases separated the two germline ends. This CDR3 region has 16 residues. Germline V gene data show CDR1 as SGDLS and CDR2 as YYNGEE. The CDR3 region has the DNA TGTGCCAGCAGCCCACCGAGACAGGTTCTCAACAATGAGCAGTTCTTC. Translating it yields CASSPPRQVLNNEQFF.

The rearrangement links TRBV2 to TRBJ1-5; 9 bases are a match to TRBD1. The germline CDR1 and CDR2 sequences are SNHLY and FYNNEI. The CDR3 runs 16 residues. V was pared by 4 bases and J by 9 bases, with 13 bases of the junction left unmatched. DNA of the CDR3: TGTGCCAGCAGTGGGGAACCTGTCCCGGGACAGGGGCCCCAGCATTTT. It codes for CASSGEPVPGQGPQHF.